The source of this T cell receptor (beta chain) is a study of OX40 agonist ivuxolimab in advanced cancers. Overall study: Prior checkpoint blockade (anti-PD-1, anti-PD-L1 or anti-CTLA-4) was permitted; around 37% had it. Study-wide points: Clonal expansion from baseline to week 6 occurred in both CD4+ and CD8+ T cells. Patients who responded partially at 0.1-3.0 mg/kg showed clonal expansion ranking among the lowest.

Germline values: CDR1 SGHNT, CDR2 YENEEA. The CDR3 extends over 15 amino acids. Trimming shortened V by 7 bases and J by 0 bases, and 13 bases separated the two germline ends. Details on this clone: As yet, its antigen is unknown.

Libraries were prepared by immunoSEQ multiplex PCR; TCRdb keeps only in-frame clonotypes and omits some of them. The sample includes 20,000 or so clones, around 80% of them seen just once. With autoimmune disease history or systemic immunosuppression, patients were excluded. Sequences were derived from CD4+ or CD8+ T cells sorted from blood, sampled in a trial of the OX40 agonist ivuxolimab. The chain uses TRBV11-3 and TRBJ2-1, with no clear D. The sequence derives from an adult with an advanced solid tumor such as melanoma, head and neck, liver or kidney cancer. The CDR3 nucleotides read TGTGCCAGCACCCTGACGGCGAGCTCCTACAATGAGCAGTTCTTC. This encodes CASTLTASSYNEQFF.